This T cell receptor (beta chain) was identified during a study of cytomegalovirus exposure and HLA in healthy donors. Study as a whole: The Caucasian-associated ancestry cluster contained approximately 81% of the 300 to 400 genotyped donors.

Study-level findings and limits: Later analysis showed TCR association rates varying by HLA locus, highest for DRB1 and lowest for HLA-C.

About this clone: Its antigen is unidentified.

Primers: 60 Vbeta forward and 13 Jbeta reverse. Per the study methods: Later, an analysis found about 80 million unique TCR beta chains, and roughly 9.9 million of these were shared. Sequenced by immunoSEQ multiplex PCR; TCRdb stores in-frame clones only, minus some. V, J and clone size are taken as reported in that table, and D and trimming were inferred from the DNA itself. The data contain around 99,000 clones, over 65% of them singletons. The CDR3 sequence is 15 residues long. Trimming shortened V by 7 bases and J by 0 bases, and 13 bases separated the two germline ends. Per germline, CDR1 SNHLY and CDR2 FYNNEI.

This chain links TRBV2 with TRBJ1-3; D is perhaps TRBD1 (5 bases). The sample comprised PBMCs. This receptor was obtained from a man in his forties in good health and CMV-seronegative. Written as DNA, the CDR3 is TGTGCCAGCAACCTCCAGGGCATCTCTGGAAACACCATATATTTT. It yields the protein CASNLQGISGNTIYF.